Presented here are 25 T cell receptor beta chains from one specimen sequenced in a study of shared clonotypes between healthy human individuals. Repertoires were generated with immunoSEQ multiplex PCR, while TCRdb's copy carries only in-frame clones and drops some. The sample holds a few hundred thousand clones, about 74% seen once. Sequencing was performed on PBMCs. The receptor source for this set is a woman aged 35 to 49 in good health. Some clones in this sample may be carry-over from other donors' samples.

This clone was seen at least ten times. Additional DNA sequences in this sample encode the identical CDR3. The gene calls are TRBV15 and TRBJ2-5, with D unresolved. CDR1 and CDR2 from the germline V gene are LNHNV and YYDKDF (reference sequence). V was trimmed by 5 bases and J by 3 bases, leaving 10 bases between them. This CDR3 contains 13 residues. CDR3 sequence (DNA): TGTGCCACCAGCTACACAGCAAAAGAGACCCAGTACTTC. Its protein product is CATSYTAKETQYF.

The chain carries TRBV19 and TRBJ2-1; 9 bases agree with TRBD2. Germline CDR1 and CDR2: LNHDA and SQIVND (reference sequence). With V trimmed by 4 bases and J by 7 bases, 5 bases remained unmatched. This CDR3 contains 14 residues. The chain's CDR3 is CASSTAGGMNEQFF. The DNA for the CDR3 is TGTGCCAGTAGTACGGCGGGAGGGATGAATGAGCAGTTCTTC.

This chain joins TRBV18 and TRBJ2-2; 12 bases align to TRBD2. The CDR3 contains 17 residues. The V segment lost 2 bases and the J segment 1 base; nucleotides outside the gene matches: 2. CDR1 is KGHSH and CDR2 is LQKENI in the germline V gene. The CDR3 region has the DNA TGTGCCAGCTCACCAAGGACTAGCGGGATGAACACCGGGGAGCTGTTTTTT. It specifies CASSPRTSGMNTGELFF.

The chain has TRBV25-1 and TRBJ2-1; 10 nucleotides align to TRBD2. V shed 3 bases and J 0 bases; nucleotides not matched to a gene: 8. This CDR3 has 18 residues. Germline V CDR1 and CDR2: MGHDK, SYGVNS. CDR3 sequence reads: CASSDPGGLASSYNEQFF. The CDR3 DNA reads as TGTGCCAGCAGTGATCCTGGGGGACTAGCGAGCTCCTACAATGAGCAGTTCTTC.

The V call is TRBV15, the J call TRBJ2-3, with D hard to call. The germline CDR1 and CDR2 sequences are LNHNV and YYDKDF (reference sequence). The CDR3 totals 17 residues. Between the trimmed V and J ends, which lost 0 bases and 0 bases, there was a span of 13 bases. The DNA for the CDR3 is TGTGCCACCAGCAGAGATGTGGCGGTCCTTAGCACAGATACGCAGTATTTT. It translates to CATSRDVAVLSTDTQYF.

The chain links TRBV30 to TRBJ2-1; D is unresolved. V lost 4 bases and J lost 9, with 10 bases in between. Germline CDR1 and CDR2: GTSNPN and SVGIG (reference sequence). The length of the CDR3 is 11 residues. CDR3 in amino acids: CAWTLGAEQFF. CDR3 DNA sequence: TGTGCCTGGACCCTCGGCGCTGAGCAGTTCTTC. The entire variable domain, with the rest obtained from reference TRBV30 and TRBJ2-1, is as follows: SQTIHQWPATLVQPVGSPLSLECTVEGTSNPNLYWYRQAAGRGLQLLFYSVGIGQISSEVPQNLSASRPQDRQFILSSKKLLLSDSGFYLCAWTLGAEQFFGPGTRLTVL.

This chain links TRBV29-1 with TRBJ2-1, with 10 bases matching TRBD2. CDR1 SQVTM and CDR2 ANQGSEA come from the germline V gene. Trimming took 6 bases from V and 7 from J; bases not matched to a gene: 12. The CDR3 has 15 residues. CDR3 residues: CSVGTWASGGNEQFF. Written as DNA, the CDR3 is TGCAGCGTCGGGACGTGGGCTAGCGGGGGAAATGAGCAGTTCTTC.

On this clone itself: This clone may be a read error of a much larger clone one base away. The V and J genes are TRBV30 and TRBJ1-2, with a possible D match to TRBD1 (5 bases). Germline V gene sequence: CDR1 GTSNPN, CDR2 SVGIG (reference sequence). The CDR3 length is 13 residues. V lost 1 base and J 7 bases, leaving 13 bases between the germline ends. CDR3 DNA sequence: TGTGCCTGGAGTGGGACAAGGGAGGGTGGCTACACCTTC. Translating gives CAWSGTREGGYTF.

This clone occurred a few times. The chain employs TRBV28 and TRBJ2-1; a possible D gene is TRBD2 (5 bases). Germline CDR1 is MDHEN and CDR2 is SYDVKM. The CDR3 extends over 16 amino acids. V lost 5 bases and J 1 base, leaving 15 bases between the germline ends. This chain's CDR3 is CASSSQDYPSYNEQFF. CDR3 DNA sequence: TGTGCCAGCAGTAGCCAAGACTACCCGTCCTACAATGAGCAGTTCTTC.

This clone appeared a few times. This sequence joins TRBV28 and TRBJ2-5; D possibly corresponds to TRBD2 (6 bases). The CDR3 is 15 amino acids. Trimming removed 4 bases at V and 5 bases at J, with 17 bases between. Per germline, CDR1 MDHEN and CDR2 SYDVKM. The CDR3: CASSSPSRGSETQYF. In nucleotides, the CDR3 is TGTGCCAGCAGTTCGCCCTCCCGGGGGTCGGAGACCCAGTACTTC.

The chain uses TRBV29-1 and TRBJ1-2, with 11 nucleotides matching TRBD1. This CDR3 comprises 15 residues. The germline V gene encodes CDR1 SQVTM and CDR2 ANQGSEA. Losses at the gene ends were 3 bases for V and 2 bases for J; bases not matched to a gene: 5. In DNA, the CDR3 is TGCAGCGTTGAGGGCTGGGACAGGGGGAACTATGGCTACACCTTC. This encodes CSVEGWDRGNYGYTF.

The J gene is TRBJ2-3, the V gene TRBV7-9; 8 positions agree with TRBD2. Losses at the gene ends were 4 bases for V and 0 bases for J; bases not matched to a gene: 6. The germline V gene encodes CDR1 SEHNR and CDR2 FQNEAQ (reference sequence). CDR3 length: 16 amino acids. The CDR3 DNA sequence: TGTGCCAGCAGCTCCGGACTAGCAGCTAGCACAGATACGCAGTATTTT. This translates into CASSSGLAASTDTQYF.

The gene calls are TRBV15 and TRBJ2-7; TRBD2 might be the D (7 bases). Germline CDR1 reads LNHNV; CDR2 reads YYDKDF (reference sequence). Trimming left V 0 bases short and J 2 bases short, with 11 bases between. There are 15 residues in the CDR3. The DNA for the CDR3 is TGTGCCACCAGCAGAGATAGGGGGGGAACCTACGAGCAGTACTTC. It encodes CATSRDRGGTYEQYF.

Regarding this clone: This is likely an artifact of a read error, given a far larger clone one base away. Other DNA sequences of this sample code for an identical CDR3. V is TRBV7-2 and J is TRBJ2-4; weak D call: TRBD1 (5 bases). From germline, CDR1 is SGHTA and CDR2 FQGNSA. V lost 1 base to trimming and J lost 0 bases, with 10 bases between them. The CDR3 loop spans 16 amino acids. The CDR3 sequence is CASSLGAGLAKNIQYF. The CDR3 DNA reads as TGTGCCAGCAGCTTAGGGGCAGGGCTAGCCAAAAACATTCAGTACTTC.

This clone was seen more than once but under ten times. This CDR3 reads CSARLAEEQYF. CDR3 DNA sequence: TGCAGTGCTAGACTAGCGGAAGAGCAGTACTTC. This chain connects TRBV20-1 to TRBJ2-7; TRBD2 matches 7 bases. CDR1 is DFQATT, CDR2 SNEGSKA, per germline (reference sequence). The CDR3 is 11 residues long. Trimming cost V 2 bases and J 7 bases; bases outside gene matches: 2.

CDR3 DNA sequence: TGCGCCAGCAGCGGACAGGAGGGCGGCTACACCTTC. Protein sequence: CASSGQEGGYTF. V is TRBV5-1 and J is TRBJ1-2; 7 nucleotides match TRBD1. Trimming took 4 bases from V and 8 from J; bases not matched to a gene: 5. CDR1 SGHRS and CDR2 YFSETQ come from the germline V gene. This CDR3 contains 12 residues.

The chain joins TRBV5-5 to TRBJ2-7; 8 nucleotides align to TRBD1. The trim removed 4 bases at V and 2 bases at J, leaving 8 bases unmatched. Germline V gene sequence: CDR1 SGHKS, CDR2 YYEKEE (reference sequence). The CDR3 covers 15 residues. CDR3 sequence (DNA): TGTGCCAGCAGCCCGGGCCAGACAGGGGCCTACGAGCAGTACTTC. It translates to CASSPGQTGAYEQYF.

This rearrangement joins TRBV6-5 to TRBJ2-6, with D perhaps assigned TRBD1 or TRBD2 (6 bases each). Germline values: CDR1 MNHEY, CDR2 SVGAGI. This CDR3 comprises 15 residues. Trimming removed 6 bases at V and 3 bases at J, with 12 bases between. The DNA for the CDR3 is TGTGCCAGCAGAAGGGGGAGGAGTGGGGCCAACGTCCTGACTTTC. This translates into CASRRGRSGANVLTF.

This rearrangement joins TRBV9 to TRBJ2-5; 8 nucleotides agree with TRBD2. This CDR3 is 14 amino acids long. The ends lost 2 bases at V and 4 bases at J; junction bases unmatched: 4. In germline, CDR1 is SGDLS, CDR2 YYNGEE. The CDR3 DNA reads TGTGCCAGCAGCGTGGGGCGGGAGGCAGAGACCCAGTACTTC. Translation: CASSVGREAETQYF. The variable domain in full, completed from reference TRBV9 and TRBJ2-5, reads DSGVTQTPKHLITATGQRVTLRCSPRSGDLSVYWYQQSLDQGLQFLIQYYNGEERAKGNILERFSAQQFPDLHSELNLSSLELGDSALYFCASSVGREAETQYFGPGTRLLVL.

This chain connects TRBV7-2 to TRBJ2-1; tentative D call: TRBD2 (6 bases). The germline V and J ends were trimmed by 8 bases and 5 bases, with 13 bases remaining between them. The CDR3 consists of 13 residues. Germline lookup yields CDR1 SGHTA and CDR2 FQGNSA. CDR3 DNA sequence: TGTGCCAGCTCGGGACTGCGGGACAATGAGCAGTTCTTC. Its protein product is CASSGLRDNEQFF.

The V and J genes are TRBV5-1 and TRBJ2-7; 10 nucleotides line up with TRBD2. Trimming cost V 0 bases and J 4 bases; bases outside gene matches: 1. This CDR3 spans 14 amino acids. CDR1 is SGHRS and CDR2 is YFSETQ in the germline V gene. In DNA form, the CDR3 reads TGCGCCAGCAGCTTGGGTAGCGGGAGGTACGAGCAGTACTTC. This encodes CASSLGSGRYEQYF.

The chain recombines TRBV7-8 with TRBJ1-1; 9 bases map to TRBD1. The CDR3 consists of 14 residues. Germline values: CDR1 SGHVS, CDR2 FQNEAQ. Trimming removed 5 bases from V and 4 bases from J; junction bases left unmatched: 5. The chain's CDR3 is CASSPGTGTTEAFF. CDR3 DNA: TGTGCCAGCAGCCCCGGGACAGGGACCACTGAAGCTTTCTTT.

J is TRBJ2-6 and V is TRBV18; 8 bases map to TRBD1. The CDR3 contains 20 residues. Germline V lookup: CDR1 KGHSH, CDR2 LQKENI. V shed 3 bases and J 0 bases; nucleotides not matched to a gene: 13. In DNA, the CDR3 is TGTGCCAGCTCACCGGCGAACTCCGGGACAGGCTACTCTGGGGCCAACGTCCTGACTTTC. Its protein is CASSPANSGTGYSGANVLTF.

The gene calls are TRBV6-1 and TRBJ1-5; 7 nucleotides line up with TRBD1. CDR1 MNHNS and CDR2 SASEGT come from the germline V gene. The CDR3 length is 13 residues. After removal of 4 bases from V and 6 bases from J, the junction contained 3 bases not matched to a gene. This chain's CDR3 is CASSATGPQPQHF. The CDR3 DNA is TGTGCCAGCAGTGCGACAGGGCCTCAGCCCCAGCATTTT.

This clone showed up just a few times. The V gene is TRBV21-1, the J gene TRBJ1-1; no check of the table's D call, TRBD1, against the DNA was made. TRBV21-1 is given as a pseudogene. The CDR3 runs to 13 residues. CDR3 bases: TGTGCCATCTCAACAGGGGGCTGTACTGAAGCTTTCTTT. Translation: CAISTGGCTEAFF.